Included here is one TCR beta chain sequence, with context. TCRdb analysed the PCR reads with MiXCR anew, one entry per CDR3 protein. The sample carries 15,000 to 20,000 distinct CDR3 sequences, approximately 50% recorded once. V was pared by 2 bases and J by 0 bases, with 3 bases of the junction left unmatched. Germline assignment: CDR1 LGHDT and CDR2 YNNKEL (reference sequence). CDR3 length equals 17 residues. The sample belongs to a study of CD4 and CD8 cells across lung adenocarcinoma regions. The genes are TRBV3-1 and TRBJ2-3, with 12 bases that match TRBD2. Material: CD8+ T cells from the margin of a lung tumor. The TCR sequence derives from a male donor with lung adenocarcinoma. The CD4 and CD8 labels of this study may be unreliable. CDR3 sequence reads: CASSQTSGRPSTDTQYF. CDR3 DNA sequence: TGTGCCAGCAGCCAAACTAGCGGGAGGCCTAGCACAGATACGCAGTATTTT.